This T cell receptor (beta chain) is from a study of cytomegalovirus exposure and HLA in healthy donors. Turning to the study itself: The Caucasian-associated ancestry cluster contained more than 75% of the roughly 390 genotyped donors.

The PCR had 60 Vbeta and 13 Jbeta primers. Assay: immunoSEQ multiplex PCR; the TCRdb copy retains only in-frame clones and omits some. This repertoire shows 100,000 to 120,000 clones, roughly 80% found once; its top ten account for approximately 1.3%. Overall study findings and caveats: Later analysis showed TCR association rates varying by HLA locus, highest for DRB1 and lowest for HLA-C. Sequences of the TCR beta chain were said to predict the HLA-A and HLA-B alleles of most subjects accurately. As a later analysis revealed, most CMV-associated TCR beta chains appeared HLA-restricted.

Of note for this clone: Antigen unknown.

Material: PBMCs. The receptor comes from a woman aged 30 to 39 in good health and CMV-seronegative.

CDR3 region: CASSRDRGETQYF. For the CDR3, the DNA is TGCGCCAGCAGCCGGGACAGGGGTGAGACCCAGTACTTC. The V call is TRBV4-3, the J call TRBJ2-5, with 10 nucleotides matching TRBD1. Trimming at V came to 4 bases and at J to 5 bases, leaving 1 base not matched to a gene. Per the germline V gene, CDR1 is LGHNA and CDR2 is YSLEER. The CDR3 consists of 13 residues.